This record covers a single TCR beta chain. Its antigen is undetermined. The entry originates in a study of cytomegalovirus exposure and HLA in healthy donors. About the research overall: From about 180 million T cells, an earlier analysis saw 90 million to 130 million unique TCR beta sequences. Whole-study findings and limits: Among TCR sequences, most were rare, though some public TCRs appeared in many donors. The study recorded some 160 TCR beta chains that were cytomegalovirus-associated. Indistinguishable V segments such as TRBV6-2 and TRBV6-3 were excluded.

The CDR3 sequence is 12 residues long. V gave up 5 bases and J gave up 3 bases, with 8 bases separating them. The V gene's germline CDR1 is SGHAT and CDR2 FQNNGV. It was with 60 Vbeta and 13 Jbeta primers that the PCR ran. This table comes from immunoSEQ multiplex PCR, and its TCRdb copy is limited to in-frame clones, with some not included. Its listing shows 200,000 to 250,000 clones. The sequence came from a woman aged 25-40 years in good health and CMV-seropositive. The chain carries TRBV11-2 and TRBJ2-7, with D possibly being TRBD1 (6 bases). Material for sequencing was PBMCs. CDR3 loop: CASSADSYEQYF. The CDR3 nucleotides read TGTGCCAGCAGCGCGGACAGCTACGAGCAGTACTTC.